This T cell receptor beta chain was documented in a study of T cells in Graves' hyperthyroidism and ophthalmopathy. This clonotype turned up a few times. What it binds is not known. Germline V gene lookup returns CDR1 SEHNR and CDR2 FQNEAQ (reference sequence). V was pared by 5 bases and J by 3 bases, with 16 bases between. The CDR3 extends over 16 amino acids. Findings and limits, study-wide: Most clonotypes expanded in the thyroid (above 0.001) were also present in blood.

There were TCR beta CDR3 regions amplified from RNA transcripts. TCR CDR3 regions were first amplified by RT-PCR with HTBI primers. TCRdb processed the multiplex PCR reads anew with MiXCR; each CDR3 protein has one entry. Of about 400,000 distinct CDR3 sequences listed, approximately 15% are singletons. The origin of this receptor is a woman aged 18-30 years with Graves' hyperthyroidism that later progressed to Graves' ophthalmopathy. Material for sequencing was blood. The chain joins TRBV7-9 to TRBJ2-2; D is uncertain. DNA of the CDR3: TGTGCCAGCAGCGAGCCCGGCGAGAGAGACACCGGGGAGCTGTTTTTT. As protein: CASSEPGERDTGELFF.